This is a list of T cell receptor beta chains from one sample in a study of cytomegalovirus exposure and HLA in healthy donors. The assay was immunoSEQ multiplex PCR, and TCRdb's table has in-frame clones only and misses some. The data show roughly 120,000 clones, 81% seen once. Input material: PBMCs. The receptor set was obtained from a man aged 35-49 years in good health and CMV-seronegative. The CDR3 runs from the conserved cysteine through the conserved F or W. Each record gives: D gene, V gene, CDR3 protein. The D gene is left open where the match is weak.

d_call: NA
v_call: TRBV2
cdr3_aa: CASRPGLSSYEQYF

d_call: NA
v_call: TRBV7-3
cdr3_aa: CASSPNGLVSGNRTHRYAVF

d_call: TRBD1
v_call: TRBV27
cdr3_aa: CASIAQGAVPEAFF

d_call: NA
v_call: TRBV7-2
cdr3_aa: CASTPRFGQFYGYTF

d_call: NA
v_call: TRBV30
cdr3_aa: CAWSVFNNEQFF

d_call: TRBD1
v_call: TRBV11-2
cdr3_aa: CASSRVDRENGYTF

d_call: TRBD1
v_call: TRBV19
cdr3_aa: CASSTQGIEQFF

d_call: NA
v_call: TRBV4-2
cdr3_aa: CASSQIGTHQETQYF

d_call: NA
v_call: TRBV4-1
cdr3_aa: CASSRVENTEAFF

d_call: NA
v_call: TRBV9
cdr3_aa: CASSGRDTPSGNTIYF

d_call: NA
v_call: TRBV28
cdr3_aa: CASSFPQGLGETQYF

d_call: NA
v_call: TRBV19
cdr3_aa: CASSPRGGGYTF

d_call: NA
v_call: TRBV7-9
cdr3_aa: CASSPDQGHYRYGYTF

d_call: TRBD2
v_call: TRBV5-1
cdr3_aa: CASSFPRGGQETQYF

d_call: NA
v_call: TRBV18
cdr3_aa: CASHSGGASTNEKLFF

d_call: NA
v_call: TRBV9
cdr3_aa: CASSVEVGGSKNIQYF

d_call: TRBD2
v_call: TRBV2
cdr3_aa: CASSSLAGGGTDTQYF

d_call: NA
v_call: TRBV28
cdr3_aa: CAASQESGANGLTF

d_call: NA
v_call: TRBV28
cdr3_aa: CASIEGSRGYGYTF

d_call: NA
v_call: TRBV6-5
cdr3_aa: CASSYSRAGVYGYTF

d_call: TRBD1
v_call: TRBV10-1
cdr3_aa: CASRVRQGPNYGYTF

d_call: NA
v_call: TRBV28
cdr3_aa: CASSTSPLHEQFF